This T cell receptor (beta chain) stems from a study of T cell responses to AZD1222 COVID-19 vaccine. The CDR3 runs 16 residues. The V gene's germline CDR1 is MNHEY and CDR2 SMNVEV (reference sequence). With 4 bases removed from V and 1 base from J, the gap between germline ends came to 16 bases. TCRdb's table, derived via immunoSEQ multiplex PCR, lists solely in-frame clones and lacks some. The table lists about 73,000 clones, roughly 90% of them singletons. This clone was detected only once. The chain carries TRBV27 and TRBJ1-1; the D is unclear. The TCR sequence derives from an adult who received the AZD1222 COVID-19 vaccine. The source material was peripheral blood, sampled 28 days after the second AZD1222 dose. The CDR3 loop is CASSSPGPDTNTEAFF. As DNA, the CDR3 is TGTGCCAGCAGTTCCCCAGGACCCGATACGAACACTGAAGCTTTCTTT.